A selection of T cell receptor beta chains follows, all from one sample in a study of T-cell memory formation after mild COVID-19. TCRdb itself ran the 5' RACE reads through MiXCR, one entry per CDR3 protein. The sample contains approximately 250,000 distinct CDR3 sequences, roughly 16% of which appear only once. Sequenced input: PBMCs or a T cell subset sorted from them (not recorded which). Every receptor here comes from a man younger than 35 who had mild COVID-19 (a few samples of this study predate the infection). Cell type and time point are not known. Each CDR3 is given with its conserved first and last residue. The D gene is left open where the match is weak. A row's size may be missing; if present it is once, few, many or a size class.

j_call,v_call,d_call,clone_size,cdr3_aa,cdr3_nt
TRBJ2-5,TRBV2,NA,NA,CASSLRAQETQYF,TGTGCCAGCAGCCTCAGGGCCCAGGAGACCCAGTACTTC
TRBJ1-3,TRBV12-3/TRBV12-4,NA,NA,CASSLSGGNTIYF,TGTGCCAGCAGTTTGTCGGGGGGAAACACCATATATTTT
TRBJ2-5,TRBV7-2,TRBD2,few,CASSLLSGGIQETQYF,TGTGCCAGCAGCTTGCTGAGCGGGGGCATCCAAGAGACCCAGTACTTC
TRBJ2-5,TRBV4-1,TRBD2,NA,CASSQSSGGPEETQYF,TGCGCCAGCAGCCAATCTAGCGGGGGGCCTGAAGAGACCCAGTACTTC
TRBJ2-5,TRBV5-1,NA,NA,CASSLWRAAEKTQYF,TGCGCCAGCAGCTTGTGGAGGGCGGCGGAGAAGACCCAGTACTTC
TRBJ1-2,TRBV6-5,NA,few,CASSSAGPTGYTF,TGTGCCAGCAGTTCCGCAGGGCCCACGGGCTACACCTTC
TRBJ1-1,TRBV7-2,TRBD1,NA,CASSQYVMTGDLVNTEAFF,TGTGCCAGCAGCCAATATGTCATGACAGGGGATCTCGTGAACACTGAAGCTTTCTTT
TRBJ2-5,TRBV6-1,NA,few,CASRDKIVQETQYF,TGTGCCAGCAGGGATAAAATAGTACAAGAGACCCAGTACTTC
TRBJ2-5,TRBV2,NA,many,CASRTTGETQYF,TGTGCCAGCAGGACCACAGGGGAGACCCAGTACTTC
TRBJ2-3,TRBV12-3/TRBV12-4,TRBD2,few,CASKLGGYTDTQYF,TGTGCCAGCAAATTGGGGGGGTACACAGATACGCAGTATTTT
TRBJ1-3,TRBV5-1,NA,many,CASSLDPVGNTIYF,TGCGCCAGCAGCTTGGACCCGGTTGGAAACACCATATATTTT
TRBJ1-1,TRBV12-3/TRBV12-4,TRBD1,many,CASSSGTDIKGTEAFF,TGTGCCAGCAGTTCCGGGACAGACATTAAGGGGACTGAAGCTTTCTTT
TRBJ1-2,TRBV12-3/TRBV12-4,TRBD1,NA,CASSPGTARYYTF,TGTGCCAGCAGTCCTGGGACAGCGAGATACTACACCTTC
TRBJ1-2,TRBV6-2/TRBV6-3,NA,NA,CASTVSWGYGYTF,TGTGCCAGCACCGTCAGCTGGGGCTATGGCTACACCTTC
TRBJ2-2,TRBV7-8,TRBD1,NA,CASSPGTGGETGELFF,TGTGCCAGCAGCCCCGGGACAGGAGGGGAAACCGGGGAGCTGTTTTTT
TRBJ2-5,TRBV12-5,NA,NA,CASGQTQYF,TGTGCTAGTGGTCAGACCCAGTACTTC
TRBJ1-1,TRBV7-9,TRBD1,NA,CASSLELQGVGAFF,TGTGCCAGCAGCTTAGAGTTACAGGGGGTTGGAGCTTTCTTT
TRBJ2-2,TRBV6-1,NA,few,CASSEPPAGELFF,TGTGCCAGCAGTGAACCTCCCGCCGGGGAGCTGTTTTTT
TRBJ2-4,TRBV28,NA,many,CASSSPGRPERDIQYF,TGTGCCAGCAGTTCTCCGGGACGCCCCGAAAGGGACATTCAGTACTTC
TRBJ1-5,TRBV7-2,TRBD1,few,CASSLETGRNQPQHF,TGTGCCAGCAGCTTAGAGACAGGGCGCAATCAGCCCCAGCATTTT
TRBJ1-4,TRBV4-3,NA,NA,CASSQDRGQKNEKLFF,TGCGCCAGCAGCCAAGATCGAGGACAGAAGAATGAAAAACTGTTTTTT
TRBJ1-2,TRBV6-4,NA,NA,CASRPGVGYGYTF,TGTGCCAGCAGGCCCGGAGTGGGCTATGGCTACACCTTC